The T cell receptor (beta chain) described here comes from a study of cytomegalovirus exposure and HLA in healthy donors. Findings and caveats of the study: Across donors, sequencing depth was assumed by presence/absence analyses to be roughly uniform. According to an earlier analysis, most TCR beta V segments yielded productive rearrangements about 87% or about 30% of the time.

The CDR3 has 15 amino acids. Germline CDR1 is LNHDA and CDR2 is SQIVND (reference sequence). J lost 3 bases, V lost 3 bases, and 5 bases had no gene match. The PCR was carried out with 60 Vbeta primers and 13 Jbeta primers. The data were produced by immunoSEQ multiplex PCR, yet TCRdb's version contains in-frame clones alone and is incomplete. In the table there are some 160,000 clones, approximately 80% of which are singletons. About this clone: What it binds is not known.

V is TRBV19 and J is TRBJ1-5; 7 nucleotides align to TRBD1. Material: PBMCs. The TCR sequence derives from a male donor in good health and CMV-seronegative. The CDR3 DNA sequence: TGTGCCAGTAGTATCCGACAGGGCCTCAATCAGCCCCAGCATTTT. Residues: CASSIRQGLNQPQHF. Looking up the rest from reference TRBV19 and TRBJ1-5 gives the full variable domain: DGGITQSPKYLFRKEGQNVTLSCEQNLNHDAMYWYRQDPGQGLRLIYYSQIVNDFQKGDIAEGYSVSREKKESFPLTVTSAQKNPTAFYLCASSIRQGLNQPQHFGDGTRLSIL.